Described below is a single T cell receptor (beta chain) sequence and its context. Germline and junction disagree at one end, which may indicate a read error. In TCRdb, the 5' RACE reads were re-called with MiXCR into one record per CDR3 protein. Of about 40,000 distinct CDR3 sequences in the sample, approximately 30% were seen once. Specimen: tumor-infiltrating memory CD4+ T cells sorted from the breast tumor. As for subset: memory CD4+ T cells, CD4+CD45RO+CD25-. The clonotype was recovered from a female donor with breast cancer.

The CDR3 bases are TGTGCCAGCAGTTTACTCCCCTCCCACGAGCAGTACTTC. Protein: CASSLLPSHEQYF. The rearrangement uses TRBV12-3 or TRBV12-4 and TRBJ2-7; D is ambiguous. This CDR3 contains 13 residues.